The 10 T cell receptor beta chains given below trace back to one sample, sequenced in a study of vaccination and CD4 T cells after COVID-19. These receptors lack a known antigen. Scientists ran DNA taken from cultured CD4+ T cells through the Oncomine TCR Beta short-read assay for sequencing. One entry per CDR3 protein, called by TCRdb with MiXCR from the PCR reads. The table records fewer than 20,000 distinct CDR3 sequences, approximately 40% of them present only once. Noted time point: late sampling 161 to 241 days after vaccination in a few convalescent patients. The treatment: approximately nine-day PBMC culture with coronavirus spike peptide pools or control peptides (ViraFEST assay). This material consisted of CD4+ T cells from blood, cultured in vitro, taken about 7 months after SARS-CoV-2 vaccination. The receptors here all came from a human donor who had recovered from COVID-19.

The chain carries TRBV7-2 and TRBJ2-5; 7 bases are shared with TRBD1. Germline CDR1 SGHTA, CDR2 FQGNSA. The CDR3 spans 14 residues. Unmatched junction bases numbered 8, after V lost 2 bases and J lost 8 bases. CDR3 sequence (DNA): TGTGCCAGCAGCTTAACCGGGACAGCCCGAACCCAGTACTTC. It encodes CASSLTGTARTQYF.

The table lists this clonotype with a few counts. This sequence joins TRBV7-2 and TRBJ2-7; 8 nucleotides line up with TRBD2. The CDR3 length is 17 residues. The ends lost 5 bases at V and 0 bases at J; junction bases unmatched: 12. CDR1 and CDR2 (germline): SGHTA, FQGNSA. The CDR3 DNA sequence: TGTGCCAGCAGCCGGCTGACGCTAGCGGGCCTCTCCTACGAGCAGTACTTC. Its translation is CASSRLTLAGLSYEQYF.

This clonotype was observed a few times. The V gene is TRBV27, the J gene TRBJ1-5; D not certain. This CDR3 region has 15 residues. Germline assignment: CDR1 MNHEY and CDR2 SMNVEV (reference sequence). Trimming left V 6 bases short and J 0 bases short, with 12 bases between. CDR3 in DNA: TGTGCCAGCAGAACTCAGAGAAATAGCAATCAGCCCCAGCATTTT. As protein: CASRTQRNSNQPQHF.

The gene calls are TRBV11-2 and TRBJ1-2; 9 nucleotides align to TRBD1. CDR3 length: 15 residues. Germline V gene sequence: CDR1 SGHAT, CDR2 FQNNGV. Trimming cost V 3 bases and J 6 bases; bases outside gene matches: 8. The CDR3 nucleotides read TGTGCCAGCAGCTTTGCCGGGACAGGGTACAATGGCTACACCTTC. This codes for CASSFAGTGYNGYTF.

This clonotype has just a few counts. The chain is built from TRBV20-1 and TRBJ2-1; no clear D gene. CDR1 and CDR2 from the germline V gene are DFQATT and SNEGSKA (reference sequence). V was clipped by 3 bases and J by 8 bases, with 14 bases between them. The CDR3 is made up of 13 amino acids. The CDR3 DNA sequence: TGCAGTGCTAGTAGGGTAGCCCACGATGAGCAGTTCTTC. This translates into CSASRVAHDEQFF.

This clonotype came up a few times. The V call is TRBV19, the J call TRBJ1-1; 11 positions match TRBD1. This CDR3 comprises 15 residues. The germline V gene encodes CDR1 LNHDA and CDR2 SQIVND (reference sequence). V shed 4 bases, J shed 0 bases, and the junction held 1 base outside the gene matches. The CDR3 is CASSRDRGMNTEAFF. The CDR3 region has the DNA TGTGCCAGTAGTAGGGACAGGGGGATGAACACTGAAGCTTTCTTT.

This clonotype was detected only a few times. This sequence joins TRBV6-1 and TRBJ1-5; D gene uncertain. The CDR3 contains 13 residues. V lost 9 bases, J lost 5 bases, and 14 bases lay in between. Germline V gene lookup returns CDR1 MNHNS and CDR2 SASEGT. CDR3 sequence: CARSAGPDQPQHF. DNA of the CDR3: TGTGCCAGGTCCGCGGGCCCGGATCAGCCCCAGCATTTT.

The chain links TRBV7-3 to TRBJ2-3; possibly TRBD1 for D (6 bases). The CDR3 contains 15 residues. Germline V CDR1 and CDR2: SGHTA, FQGTGA. V shed 5 bases and J shed 5 bases, with 17 bases lying between them. The CDR3 protein is CASSPTGTGIDTQYF. For the CDR3, the DNA is TGTGCCAGCAGCCCGACAGGAACAGGAATAGATACGCAGTATTTT.

The chain has TRBV10-3 and TRBJ2-3; the match to TRBD2 covers 11 bases. The CDR3 runs 18 residues. Unmatched junction bases numbered 11, after V lost 4 bases and J lost 2 bases. Germline V CDR1 and CDR2: ENHRY, SYGVKD. CDR3 sequence (DNA): TGTGCCATCAGTGTACCAATTCAGACTAGCGGGAACACAGATACGCAGTATTTT. Translation gives CAISVPIQTSGNTDTQYF.

The J gene is TRBJ2-3, the V gene TRBV2; D not certain. The CDR3 spans 14 residues. Germline V lookup: CDR1 SNHLY, CDR2 FYNNEI. Trimming removed 7 bases at V and 0 bases at J, with 11 bases between. CDR3 residues: CASIAGLSTDTQYF. As DNA, the CDR3 is TGTGCCAGCATAGCAGGCCTCAGCACAGATACGCAGTATTTT.